These T cell receptor beta chains were read from a single sample in a study of T-cell memory formation after mild COVID-19. TCRdb re-derived calls from the 5' RACE reads in MiXCR, one entry per CDR3 protein. The data contain 550,000 to 700,000 distinct CDR3 sequences, roughly 18% of them singletons. Sequenced: PBMCs or a T cell subset sorted from them (not recorded which). Receptor source: an adult woman who had mild COVID-19 (a few samples of this study predate the infection). Cell type and time point are not known. Both conserved end residues are part of each CDR3. The order of the fields is J gene, V gene, clone size, D gene, CDR3 protein, CDR3 DNA. A D gene is named only where the DNA matches it firmly. For some rows the clone size is stated as once, few or many, or as a class when expanded; others skip it.

TRBJ1-2	TRBV7-9	.	TRBD1	CASSPRTGMNYGYTF	TGTGCCAGCAGCCCCAGGACAGGGATGAACTATGGCTACACCTTC
TRBJ2-7	TRBV9	.	TRBD1	CASSATGASSYEQYF	TGTGCCAGCAGCGCTACAGGGGCCAGCTCCTACGAGCAGTACTTC
TRBJ1-6	TRBV9	few	TRBD1	CASSGGTVHNSPLHF	TGTGCCAGCAGCGGCGGGACAGTGCATAATTCACCCCTCCACTTT
TRBJ1-1	TRBV20-1	.	TRBD1	CSASGTGGSVAFF	TGCAGTGCTAGCGGGACAGGGGGTTCGGTAGCTTTCTTT
TRBJ2-3	TRBV5-6	many	.	CASSLDRTDTQYF	TGTGCCAGCAGCTTGGACCGCACAGATACGCAGTATTTT
TRBJ2-4	TRBV11-2	.	.	CASSFGEGDIQYF	TGTGCCAGCAGCTTCGGGGAAGGGGACATTCAGTACTTC
TRBJ1-5	TRBV29-1	few	TRBD1	CSVTGRGDQPQHF	TGCAGCGTGACAGGGAGGGGGGATCAGCCCCAGCATTTT
TRBJ2-1	TRBV12-3/TRBV12-4	few	TRBD2	CASSSLQRELSYNEQFF	TGTGCCAGCAGTTCTCTCCAGCGGGAACTCTCCTACAATGAGCAGTTCTTC
TRBJ2-7	TRBV12-3/TRBV12-4	.	.	CASRLTGNEQYF	TGTGCCAGCAGGCTAACAGGGAACGAGCAGTACTTC
TRBJ2-1	TRBV5-1	few	TRBD2	CASSQPGLADHKGEQFF	TGCGCCAGCAGCCAACCGGGACTAGCGGACCACAAGGGTGAGCAGTTCTTC
TRBJ1-1	TRBV30	.	.	CAWSVEQNTEDFF	TGTGCCTGGAGTGTCGAACAGAACACTGAAGATTTCTTT
TRBJ2-7	TRBV4-3	few	.	CASSQEIASGYEQYF	TGCGCCAGCAGCCAAGAAATAGCGAGCGGATACGAGCAGTACTTC
TRBJ2-3	TRBV24-1	few	.	CATSEYTASRPDTQYF	TGTGCCACCAGTGAGTACACGGCCTCACGACCAGATACGCAGTATTTT
TRBJ2-7	TRBV4-3	few	.	CASSQDPGLVYEQYF	TGCGCCAGCAGCCAAGATCCGGGGTTAGTCTACGAGCAGTACTTC
TRBJ2-7	TRBV7-9	few	.	CASSYAPGFEQYF	TGTGCCAGCAGCTACGCCCCGGGGTTCGAGCAGTACTTC
TRBJ2-1	TRBV5-1	.	.	CASSPGVGGVNEQFF	TGCGCCAGCAGCCCTGGTGTAGGGGGTGTCAATGAGCAGTTCTTC
TRBJ2-1	TRBV6-2/TRBV6-3	.	.	CASSYGGPTYNEQFF	TGTGCCAGCAGTTACGGGGGCCCAACCTACAATGAGCAGTTCTTC
TRBJ2-3	TRBV20-1	.	.	CSGGGAWGTDTQYF	TGCAGTGGGGGGGGCGCCTGGGGCACAGATACGCAGTATTTT
TRBJ1-2	TRBV28	.	.	CASIPGRRSDGYTF	TGTGCCAGCATCCCCGGAAGACGGTCCGATGGCTACACCTTC
TRBJ1-6	TRBV27	few	.	CASSFGLGHSPLHF	TGTGCCAGCAGTTTCGGTTTAGGGCATTCACCCCTCCACTTT
TRBJ2-7	TRBV7-6	few	TRBD2	CASSSRLAGRSYEQYF	TGTGCCAGCAGCTCAAGACTAGCGGGCCGCTCCTACGAGCAGTACTTC
TRBJ2-5	TRBV28	.	.	CASSPQANQETQYF	TGTGCCAGCAGTCCGCAGGCTAACCAAGAGACCCAGTACTTC
TRBJ2-7	TRBV25-1	.	.	CASSEDSDITYEQYF	TGTGCCAGCAGTGAGGATTCGGACATCACCTACGAGCAGTACTTC
TRBJ2-1	TRBV20-1	few	TRBD2	CSARDGSGDYNEQFF	TGCAGTGCTAGAGATGGTAGCGGGGATTACAATGAGCAGTTCTTC
TRBJ1-5	TRBV5-5	few	.	CASSLLGESNQPQHF	TGTGCCAGCAGCTTGTTGGGGGAGAGCAATCAGCCCCAGCATTTT
TRBJ1-2	TRBV25-1	.	TRBD1	CASSDALGTGNGYGYTF	TGTGCCAGCAGTGATGCCCTCGGGACAGGGAACGGCTATGGCTACACCTTC
TRBJ2-2	TRBV24-1	.	TRBD1	CATSATGVLNTGELFF	TGTGCCACCAGTGCTACAGGGGTTTTGAACACCGGGGAGCTGTTTTTT
TRBJ2-2	TRBV7-6	.	.	CASSPWDGQGNTGELFF	TGTGCTAGCAGCCCATGGGACGGGCAGGGGAACACCGGGGAGCTGTTTTTT
TRBJ1-4	TRBV25-1	.	TRBD1	CASSSDRGATNEKLFF	TGTGCCAGCAGTTCAGACAGGGGCGCAACTAATGAAAAACTGTTTTTT
TRBJ1-2	TRBV9	few	.	CASSAEGDKTYGYTF	TGTGCCAGCAGCGCAGAGGGGGACAAGACCTATGGCTACACCTTC
TRBJ2-3	TRBV11-2	few	TRBD1	CASSFRTGGSTDTQYF	TGTGCCAGCAGCTTCAGAACAGGGGGAAGCACAGATACGCAGTATTTT
TRBJ2-7	TRBV20-1	.	.	CSAQPGQRLYEQYF	TGCAGTGCTCAACCGGGACAAAGATTATACGAGCAGTACTTC
TRBJ2-5	TRBV7-9	.	.	CASSPRDGEGFYGTQYF	TGTGCCAGCAGCCCCCGGGACGGGGAAGGGTTTTATGGGACCCAGTACTTC
TRBJ2-1	TRBV29-1	many	.	CSSRWRDNEQFF	TGCAGCTCCCGCTGGCGGGACAATGAGCAGTTCTTC
TRBJ1-3	TRBV5-1	many	.	CASSRTANSGNTIYF	TGCGCCAGCAGCAGAACAGCCAACTCTGGAAACACCATATATTTT